Below, one T cell receptor (beta chain) is given with its context. Its antigen is unknown. No per-base quality is available; no much larger clone lies one base away. Genomic DNA was extracted from sorted cells for sequencing of the TCRbeta CDR3 region. The immunoSEQ Assay was used for sequencing of TCRbeta CDR3 regions. This immuneACCESS table, as held by TCRdb, lists in-frame sequences with V and J called but not all clones. Of the missing ones, under half trace to an unresolved V gene in checked studies; the others have no known cause. Across this sample there are just over 80,000 clones, with about 88% seen only once. The ten largest account for 0.72% of the sample. Patients with a history of autoimmune disease or receiving systemic immunosuppression were excluded from the trial. Peripheral blood for TCR sequencing was drawn from every dose cohort at baseline, at cycle 4 day 1 and at cycle 7 day 1. Samples were obtained from an open-label, multicenter, first-in-human phase I dose-escalation trial of ivuxolimab. The trial enrolled adults with locally advanced or metastatic head and neck squamous cell, hepatocellular, melanoma or renal cell carcinoma. Before TCR sequencing, CD4+ T cells and CD8+ T cells from peripheral blood were sorted into separate populations.

The entry originates in a study of OX40 agonist ivuxolimab in advanced cancers. Study-level background: Ivuxolimab, which targeted the costimulatory receptor OX40 (CD134), was an agonistic, fully human IgG2 monoclonal antibody. Among the approximately 54 dose-escalation patients, 19 had hepatocellular carcinoma, some 15 melanoma, 9 renal cell carcinoma and 9 head and neck cancer. The paper covers the monotherapy dose-escalation part of the phase I ivuxolimab trial, which included N ≈ 50 patients. Prior anti-PD-1, anti-PD-L1 or anti-CTLA-4 therapy was permitted, and checkpoint inhibitors had been received by about two fifths of dose-escalation patients. Intravenous ivuxolimab was administered to patients every 2 weeks at six dose levels: 0.01, 0.1, 0.3, 1.5, 3 and 10 mg/kg. Peripheral TCRbeta sequencing aimed to test whether ivuxolimab altered TCR sequence diversity and caused clonal T-cell expansion. Partial responses occurred in three dose-escalation patients, of whom one had hepatocellular carcinoma and two had cutaneous melanoma. In the dose-escalation cohort, more than 75% of patients were male, and the mean age was approximately 60 years, with a range of roughly 23 to 85. What the authors observed across the whole study: In the 0.1-3.0 mg/kg groups, partial responders had among the lowest normalized peripheral clonal expansion, particularly in CD8+ T cells. The antigen specificity of the clonally expanded peripheral T cells was not determined. Low levels of normalized T-cell clonal expansion were also seen in some patients who did not respond. After ivuxolimab, CD8+ T cells had more expanded clones than CD4+ T cells on average. At doses of 0.1 to 3.0 mg/kg, clonal expansion of both CD4+ and CD8+ blood T cells was observed from baseline to week 6.

The CDR3 goes from the cysteine to the phenylalanine over 16 residues. Only the CDR3 part of the read is kept: 48 bases, read in frame from the first base. V and J lose 2 bases and 0 bases, and a span of 13 bases separates them. The germline V gene specifies KGHSH as CDR1 and LQKENI as CDR2. The TCR was taken from an adult with an advanced solid tumor such as melanoma, head and neck, liver or kidney cancer. Material: CD4+ or CD8+ T cells sorted from blood, obtained in a trial of the OX40 agonist ivuxolimab. The rearrangement joined TRBV18 to TRBJ1-1; a tentative D match to TRBD1 spans 5 bases. DNA sequence: TGTGCCAGCTCACCAGGGGCAGGGTGGGTGAACACTGAAGCTTTCTTT. It encodes CASSPGAGWVNTEAFF.